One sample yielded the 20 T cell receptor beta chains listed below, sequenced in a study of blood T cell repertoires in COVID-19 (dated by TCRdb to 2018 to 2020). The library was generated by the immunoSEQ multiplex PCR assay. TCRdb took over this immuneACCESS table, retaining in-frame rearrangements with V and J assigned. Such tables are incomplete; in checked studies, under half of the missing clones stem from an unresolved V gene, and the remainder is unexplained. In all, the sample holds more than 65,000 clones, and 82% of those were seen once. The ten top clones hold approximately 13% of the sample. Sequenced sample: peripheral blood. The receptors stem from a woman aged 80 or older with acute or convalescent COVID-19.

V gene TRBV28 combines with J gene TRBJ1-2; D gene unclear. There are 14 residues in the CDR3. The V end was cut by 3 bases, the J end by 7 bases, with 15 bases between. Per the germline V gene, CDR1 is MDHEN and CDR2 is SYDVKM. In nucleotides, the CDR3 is TGTGCCAGCAGTTTCGGGGATTTTAAGGTTGGCTACACCTTC. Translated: CASSFGDFKVGYTF.

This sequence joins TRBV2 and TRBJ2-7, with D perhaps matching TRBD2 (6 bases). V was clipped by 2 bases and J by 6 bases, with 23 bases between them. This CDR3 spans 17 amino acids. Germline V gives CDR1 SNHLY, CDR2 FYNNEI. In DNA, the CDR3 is TGTGCCAGCAGTGAATCTCTGCGGGACTCCCCCTTTGGCGAGCAGTACTTC. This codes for CASSESLRDSPFGEQYF.

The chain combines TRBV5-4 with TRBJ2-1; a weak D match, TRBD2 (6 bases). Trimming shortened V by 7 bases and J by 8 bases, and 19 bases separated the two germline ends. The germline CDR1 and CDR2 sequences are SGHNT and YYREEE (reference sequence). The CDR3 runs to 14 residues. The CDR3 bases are TGTGCCAGCGAAGCCCGGGACTTAGCCCATGAGCAGTTCTTC. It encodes CASEARDLAHEQFF.

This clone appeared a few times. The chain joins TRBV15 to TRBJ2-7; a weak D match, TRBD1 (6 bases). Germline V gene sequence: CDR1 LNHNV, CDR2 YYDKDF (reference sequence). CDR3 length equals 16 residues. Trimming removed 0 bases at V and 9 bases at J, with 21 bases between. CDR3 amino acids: CATSRDRGTGSFVQYF. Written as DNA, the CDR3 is TGTGCCACCAGCAGAGACAGGGGTACGGGAAGCTTCGTGCAGTACTTC.

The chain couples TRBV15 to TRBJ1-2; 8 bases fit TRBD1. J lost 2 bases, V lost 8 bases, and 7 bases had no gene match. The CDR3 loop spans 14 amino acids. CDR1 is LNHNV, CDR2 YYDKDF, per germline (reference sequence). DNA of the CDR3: TGTGCCACCGGGAGGACAGGGCTAAACTATGGCTACACCTTC. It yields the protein CATGRTGLNYGYTF.

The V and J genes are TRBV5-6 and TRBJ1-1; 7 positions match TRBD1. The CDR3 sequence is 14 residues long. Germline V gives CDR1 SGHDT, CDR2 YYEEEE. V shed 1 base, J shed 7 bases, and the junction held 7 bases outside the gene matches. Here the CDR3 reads CASSLNRGRSEAFF. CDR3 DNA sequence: TGTGCCAGCAGCTTGAACAGGGGACGAAGTGAAGCTTTCTTT.

This CDR3 is CASSPLGAVTEAFF. DNA of the CDR3: TGTGCCAGCTCACCTCTGGGGGCTGTCACTGAAGCTTTCTTT. The chain recombines TRBV18 with TRBJ1-1; D might be TRBD1 (6 bases). The CDR3 is 14 amino acids. V lost 3 bases and J 4 bases, leaving 12 bases between the germline ends. Germline V gene sequence: CDR1 KGHSH, CDR2 LQKENI.

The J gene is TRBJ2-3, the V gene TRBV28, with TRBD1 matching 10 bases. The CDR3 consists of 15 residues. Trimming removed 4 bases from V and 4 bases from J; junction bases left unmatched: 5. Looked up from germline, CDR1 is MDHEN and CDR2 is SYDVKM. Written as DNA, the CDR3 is TGTGCCAGCAGTTCAGACAGGGGGCGCTCAGATACGCAGTATTTT. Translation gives CASSSDRGRSDTQYF.

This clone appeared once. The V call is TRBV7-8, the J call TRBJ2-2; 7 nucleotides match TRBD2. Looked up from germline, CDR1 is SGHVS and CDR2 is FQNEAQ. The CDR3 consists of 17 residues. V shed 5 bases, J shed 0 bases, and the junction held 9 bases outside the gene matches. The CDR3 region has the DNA TGTGCCAGCAGCCTCATGGGAGGGAGTGCGAACACCGGGGAGCTGTTTTTT. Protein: CASSLMGGSANTGELFF. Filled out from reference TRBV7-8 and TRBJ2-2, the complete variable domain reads GAGVSQSPRYKVAKRGQDVALRCDPISGHVSLFWYQQALGQGPEFLTYFQNEAQLDKSGLPSDRFFAERPEGSVSTLKIQRTQQEDSAVYLCASSLMGGSANTGELFFGEGSRLTVL.

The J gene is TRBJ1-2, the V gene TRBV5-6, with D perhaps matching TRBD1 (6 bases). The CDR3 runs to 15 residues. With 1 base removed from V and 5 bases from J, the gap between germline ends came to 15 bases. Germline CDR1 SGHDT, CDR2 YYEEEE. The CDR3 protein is CASSLSGRGAYGYTF. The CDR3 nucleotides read TGTGCCAGCAGCTTGTCGGGTCGGGGGGCGTATGGCTACACCTTC.

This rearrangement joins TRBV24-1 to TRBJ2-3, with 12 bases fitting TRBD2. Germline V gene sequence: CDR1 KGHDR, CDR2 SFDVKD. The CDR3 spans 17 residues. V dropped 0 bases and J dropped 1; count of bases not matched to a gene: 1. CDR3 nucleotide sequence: TGTGCCACCAGTGATTTGGGGACTAGCGGGCGCACAGATACGCAGTATTTT. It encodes CATSDLGTSGRTDTQYF.

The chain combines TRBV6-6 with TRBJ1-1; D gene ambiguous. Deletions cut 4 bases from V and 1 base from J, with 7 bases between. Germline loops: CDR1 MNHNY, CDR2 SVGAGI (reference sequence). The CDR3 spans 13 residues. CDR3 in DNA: TGTGCCAGCAGTTTCGGGGAGAACACTGAAGCTTTCTTT. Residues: CASSFGENTEAFF.

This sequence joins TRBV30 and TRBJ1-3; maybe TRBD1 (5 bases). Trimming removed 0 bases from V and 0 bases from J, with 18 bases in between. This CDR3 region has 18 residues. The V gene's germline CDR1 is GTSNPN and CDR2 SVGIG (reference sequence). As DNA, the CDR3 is TGTGCCTGGAGTGTAGGGGTTGGCAGGGCCAGCTCTGGAAACACCATATATTTT. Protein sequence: CAWSVGVGRASSGNTIYF.

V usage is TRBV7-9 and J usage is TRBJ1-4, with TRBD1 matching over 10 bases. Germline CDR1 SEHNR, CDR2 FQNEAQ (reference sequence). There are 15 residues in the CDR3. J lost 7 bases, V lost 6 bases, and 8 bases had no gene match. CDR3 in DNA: TGTGCCAGCAGAGCTCCGGGACAGGGGATTGAAAAACTGTTTTTT. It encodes CASRAPGQGIEKLFF.

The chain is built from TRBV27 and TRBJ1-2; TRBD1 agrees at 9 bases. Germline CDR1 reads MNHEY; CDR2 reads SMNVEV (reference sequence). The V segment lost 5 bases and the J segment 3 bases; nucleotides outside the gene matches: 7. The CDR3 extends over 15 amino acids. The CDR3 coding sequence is TGTGCCAGCAGTCGGAGGACAGGGGATCACTATGGCTACACCTTC. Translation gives CASSRRTGDHYGYTF.

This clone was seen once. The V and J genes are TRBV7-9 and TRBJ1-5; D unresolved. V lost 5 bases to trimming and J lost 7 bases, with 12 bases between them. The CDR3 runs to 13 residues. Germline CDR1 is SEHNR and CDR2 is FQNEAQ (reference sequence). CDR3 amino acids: CASSLDAEQPQHF. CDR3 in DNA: TGTGCCAGCAGCCTGGATGCGGAACAGCCCCAGCATTTT.

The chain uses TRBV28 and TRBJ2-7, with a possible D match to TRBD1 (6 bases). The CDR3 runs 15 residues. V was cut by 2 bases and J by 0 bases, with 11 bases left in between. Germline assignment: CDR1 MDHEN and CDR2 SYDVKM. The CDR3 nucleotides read TGTGCCAGCAGTTTACAAGGACAGAGCTCCTACGAGCAGTACTTC. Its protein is CASSLQGQSSYEQYF. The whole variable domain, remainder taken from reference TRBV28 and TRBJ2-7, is DVKVTQSSRYLVKRTGEKVFLECVQDMDHENMFWYRQDPGLGLRLIYFSYDVKMKEKGDIPEGYSVSREKKERFSLILESASTNQTSMYLCASSLQGQSSYEQYFGPGTRLTVT.

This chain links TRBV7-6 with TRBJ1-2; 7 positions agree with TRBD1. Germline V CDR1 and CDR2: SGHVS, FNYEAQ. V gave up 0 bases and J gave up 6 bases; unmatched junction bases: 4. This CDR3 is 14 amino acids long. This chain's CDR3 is CASSLARTGDGYTF. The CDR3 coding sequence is TGTGCCAGCAGCTTAGCGAGGACAGGAGATGGCTACACCTTC.

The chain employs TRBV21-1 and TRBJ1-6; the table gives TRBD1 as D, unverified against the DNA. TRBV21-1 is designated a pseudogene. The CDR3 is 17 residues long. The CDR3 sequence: CASSIRTGGEGCSPLHF. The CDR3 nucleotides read TGTGCCAGCAGCATTCGGACAGGGGGCGAGGGTTGTTCACCCCTCCACTTT.

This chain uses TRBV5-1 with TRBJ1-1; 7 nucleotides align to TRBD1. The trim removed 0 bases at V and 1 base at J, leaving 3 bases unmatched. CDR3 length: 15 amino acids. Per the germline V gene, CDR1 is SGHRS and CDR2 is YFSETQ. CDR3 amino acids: CASSLAGGQNTEAFF. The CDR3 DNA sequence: TGCGCCAGCAGCTTGGCAGGGGGACAGAACACTGAAGCTTTCTTT.